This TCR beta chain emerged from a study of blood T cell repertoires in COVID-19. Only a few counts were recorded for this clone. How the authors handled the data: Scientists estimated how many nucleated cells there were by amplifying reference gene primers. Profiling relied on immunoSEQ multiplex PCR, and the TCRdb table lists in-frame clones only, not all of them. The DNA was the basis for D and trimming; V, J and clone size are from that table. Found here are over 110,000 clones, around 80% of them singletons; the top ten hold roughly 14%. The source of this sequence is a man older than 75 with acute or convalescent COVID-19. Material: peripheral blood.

This CDR3 reads CASSLIGQVPYEQYF. The CDR3 DNA reads as TGTGCCAGCAGCTTAATCGGACAAGTACCCTACGAGCAGTACTTC. This chain links TRBV7-2 with TRBJ2-7; perhaps TRBD1 as D (5 bases). V gave up 2 bases and J gave up 2 bases, with 13 bases separating them. The CDR3 consists of 15 residues. Germline CDR1 and CDR2: SGHTA and FQGNSA.